This T cell receptor beta chain was identified in a study of identical twins. This clonotype was detected only a few times. MiXCR was run by TCRdb on the 5' RACE reads, yielding one entry per CDR3 protein. The repertoire holds roughly 250,000 distinct CDR3 sequences, with around 15% as singletons. This receptor was obtained from a young woman in good health. The sequencing sample was made of memory (CD45RO+) T cells sorted from blood.

CDR3 nucleotides: TGTGCCAGCAGCTTGGGCAGGCGGGGTACTGAAGCTTTCTTT. Protein: CASSLGRRGTEAFF. V usage is TRBV5-4 and J usage is TRBJ1-1; D is uncertain. This CDR3 is 14 amino acids long. The V end was cut by 0 bases, the J end by 5 bases, with 11 bases between. Germline V gene data show CDR1 as SGHNT and CDR2 as YYREEE (reference sequence).